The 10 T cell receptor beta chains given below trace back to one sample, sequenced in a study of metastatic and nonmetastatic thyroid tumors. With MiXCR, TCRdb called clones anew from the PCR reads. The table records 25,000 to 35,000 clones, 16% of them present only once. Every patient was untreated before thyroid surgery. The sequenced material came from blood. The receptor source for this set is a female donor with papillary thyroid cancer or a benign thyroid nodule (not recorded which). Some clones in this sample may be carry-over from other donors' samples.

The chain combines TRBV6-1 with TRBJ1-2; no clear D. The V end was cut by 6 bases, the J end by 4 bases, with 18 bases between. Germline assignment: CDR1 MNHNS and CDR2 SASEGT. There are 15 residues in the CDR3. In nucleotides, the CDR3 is TGTGCCAGCAGGCCCATCGAGGCCGGGCGCTATGGCTACACCTTC. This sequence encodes CASRPIEAGRYGYTF.

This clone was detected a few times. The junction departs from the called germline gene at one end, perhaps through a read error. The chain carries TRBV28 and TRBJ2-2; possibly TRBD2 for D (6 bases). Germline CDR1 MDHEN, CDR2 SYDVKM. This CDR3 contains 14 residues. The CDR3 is CASSFPGLTWELVF. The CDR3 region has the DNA TGTGCCAGCAGTTTCCCGGGACTCACCTGGGAGCTGGTTTTT.

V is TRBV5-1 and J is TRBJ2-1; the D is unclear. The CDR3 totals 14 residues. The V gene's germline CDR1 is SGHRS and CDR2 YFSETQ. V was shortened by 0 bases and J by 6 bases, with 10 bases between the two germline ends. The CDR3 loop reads CASSLVLVVNEQFF. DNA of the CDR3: TGCGCCAGCAGCTTGGTGTTGGTGGTCAATGAGCAGTTCTTC.

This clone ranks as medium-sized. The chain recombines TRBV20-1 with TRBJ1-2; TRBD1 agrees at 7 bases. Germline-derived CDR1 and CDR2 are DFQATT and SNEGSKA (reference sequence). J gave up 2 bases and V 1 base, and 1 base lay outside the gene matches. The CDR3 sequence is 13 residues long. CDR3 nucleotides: TGCAGTGCTAGAGTGACAGGGAACTATGGCTACACCTTC. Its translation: CSARVTGNYGYTF.

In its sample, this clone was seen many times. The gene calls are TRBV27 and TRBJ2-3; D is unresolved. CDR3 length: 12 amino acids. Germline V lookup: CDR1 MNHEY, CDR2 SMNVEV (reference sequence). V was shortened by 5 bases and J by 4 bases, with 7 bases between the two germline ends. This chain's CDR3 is CASSRLSDTQYF. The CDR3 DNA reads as TGTGCCAGCAGTAGGCTTTCAGATACGCAGTATTTT.

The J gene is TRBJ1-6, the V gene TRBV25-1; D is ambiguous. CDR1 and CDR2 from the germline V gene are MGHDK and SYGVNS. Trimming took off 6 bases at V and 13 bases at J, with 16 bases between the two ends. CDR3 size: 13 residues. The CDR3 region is CASRLSGLRPLHF. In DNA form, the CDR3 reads TGTGCCAGCAGGCTTAGCGGATTGAGGCCCCTCCACTTT.

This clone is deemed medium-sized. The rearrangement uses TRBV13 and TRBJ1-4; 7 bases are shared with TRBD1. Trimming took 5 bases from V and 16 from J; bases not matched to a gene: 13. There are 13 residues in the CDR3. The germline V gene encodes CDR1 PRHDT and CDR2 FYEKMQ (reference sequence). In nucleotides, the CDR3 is TGTGCCAGCAGCACCTTCCTCGAGACAGGGAAGTTTTTT. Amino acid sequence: CASSTFLETGKFF.

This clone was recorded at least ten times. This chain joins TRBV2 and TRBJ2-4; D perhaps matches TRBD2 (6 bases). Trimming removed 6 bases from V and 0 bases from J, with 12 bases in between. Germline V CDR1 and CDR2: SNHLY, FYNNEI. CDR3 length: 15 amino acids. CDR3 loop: CASRSRDLAKNIQYF. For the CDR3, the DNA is TGTGCCAGCAGATCGCGGGATCTAGCCAAAAACATTCAGTACTTC.

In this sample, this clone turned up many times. This CDR3 is CASSLAGISGRAFDEQFF. The CDR3 DNA sequence: TGTGCCAGCAGCTTAGCGGGGATTAGCGGGAGGGCTTTCGATGAGCAGTTCTTC. The V gene is TRBV7-9, the J gene TRBJ2-1; TRBD2 matches 11 bases. Germline CDR1 is SEHNR and CDR2 is FQNEAQ (reference sequence). The CDR3 totals 18 residues. The trim removed 0 bases at V and 8 bases at J, leaving 12 bases unmatched.

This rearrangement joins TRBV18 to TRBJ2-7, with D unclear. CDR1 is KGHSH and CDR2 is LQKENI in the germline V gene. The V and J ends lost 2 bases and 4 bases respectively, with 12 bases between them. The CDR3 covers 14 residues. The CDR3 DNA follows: TGTGCCAGCTCACCAGAGGATTTGTCGTACGAGCAGTACTTC. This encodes CASSPEDLSYEQYF.